The sequence of this T cell receptor beta chain was determined in a study of T cells in Graves' hyperthyroidism and ophthalmopathy. General observations from the study: In validation, the model predicted ophthalmopathy. These predictions came a median about 6 months before onset.

Researchers amplified the TCR beta CDR3 regions from RNA transcripts. In the first-round RT-PCR of the TCR CDR3, the HTBI primer set was used. MiXCR, applied by TCRdb to the multiplex PCR reads, yields one record per CDR3 protein. Of around 440,000 distinct CDR3 sequences listed, around 14% are singletons. Patients aged 18 to 65 had newly diagnosed hyperthyroidism of under 2 months' duration. The authors obtained PBMCs from 10 ml of fresh peripheral blood. J was trimmed by 2 bases and V by 7 bases; bases with no gene match: 5. The germline V gene has CDR1 DFQATT and CDR2 SNEGSKA (reference sequence). This CDR3 comprises 14 residues. This clonotype was detected only a few times. The antigen remains undetermined.

The rearrangement uses TRBV20-1 and TRBJ2-1; the match to TRBD2 covers 10 bases. The sequence came from a woman between 18 and 29 years old with Graves' hyperthyroidism. Material: blood. DNA for the CDR3: TGCAGTGTCAGCGGGAGGGGGCCCTACAATGAGCAGTTCTTC. Its translation: CSVSGRGPYNEQFF.